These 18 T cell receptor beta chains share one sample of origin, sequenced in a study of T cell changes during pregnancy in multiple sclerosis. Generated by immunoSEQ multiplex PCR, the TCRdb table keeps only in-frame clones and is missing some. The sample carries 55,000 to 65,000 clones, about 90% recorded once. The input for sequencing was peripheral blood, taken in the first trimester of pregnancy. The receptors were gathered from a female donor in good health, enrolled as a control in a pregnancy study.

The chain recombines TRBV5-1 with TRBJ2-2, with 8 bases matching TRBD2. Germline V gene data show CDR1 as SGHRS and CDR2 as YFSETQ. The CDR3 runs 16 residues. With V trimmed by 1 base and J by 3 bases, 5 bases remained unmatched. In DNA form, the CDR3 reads TGCGCCAGCAGCTTGAACTCGGGGGGGGACACCGGGGAGCTGTTTTTT. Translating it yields CASSLNSGGDTGELFF. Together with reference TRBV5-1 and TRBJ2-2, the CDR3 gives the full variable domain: KAGVTQTPRYLIKTRGQQVTLSCSPISGHRSVSWYQQTPGQGLQFLFEYFSETQRNKGNFPGRFSGRQFSNSRSEMNVSTLELGDSALYLCASSLNSGGDTGELFFGEGSRLTVL.

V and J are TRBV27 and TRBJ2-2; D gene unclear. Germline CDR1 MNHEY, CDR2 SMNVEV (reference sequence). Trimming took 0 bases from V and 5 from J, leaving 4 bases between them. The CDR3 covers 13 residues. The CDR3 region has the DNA TGTGCCAGCAGTTTATCCAGAACCGGGGAGCTGTTTTTT. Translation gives CASSLSRTGELFF.

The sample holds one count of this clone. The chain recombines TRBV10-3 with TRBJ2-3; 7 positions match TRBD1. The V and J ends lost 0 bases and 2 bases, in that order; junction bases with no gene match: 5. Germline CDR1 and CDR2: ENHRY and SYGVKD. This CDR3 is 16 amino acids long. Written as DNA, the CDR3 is TGTGCCATCAGTGAGTCGGTAGACAGGGCCACAGATACGCAGTATTTT. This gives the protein CAISESVDRATDTQYF.

Written as DNA, the CDR3 is TGTGCCAGCAGCTTTAGAATGCGGGGAGGTTTAAGAGCTTTCTTT. Translating gives CASSFRMRGGLRAFF. This sequence joins TRBV5-8 and TRBJ1-1; D gene uncertain. The CDR3 runs 15 residues. With 2 bases removed from V and 10 bases from J, the gap between germline ends came to 21 bases. Germline V gene data show CDR1 as SGHTS and CDR2 as YDEGEE.

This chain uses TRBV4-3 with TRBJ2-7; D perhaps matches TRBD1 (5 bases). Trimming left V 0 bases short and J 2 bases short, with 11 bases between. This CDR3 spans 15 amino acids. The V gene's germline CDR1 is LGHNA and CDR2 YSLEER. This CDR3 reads CASSQDRAGTYEQYF. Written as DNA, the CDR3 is TGCGCCAGCAGCCAAGATAGGGCAGGGACCTACGAGCAGTACTTC.

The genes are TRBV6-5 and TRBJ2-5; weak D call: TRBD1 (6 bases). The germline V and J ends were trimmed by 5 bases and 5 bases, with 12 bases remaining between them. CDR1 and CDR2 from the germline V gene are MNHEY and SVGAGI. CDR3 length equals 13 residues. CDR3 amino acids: CASSKNRVETQYF. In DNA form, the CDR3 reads TGTGCCAGCAGTAAAAACAGGGTTGAGACCCAGTACTTC.

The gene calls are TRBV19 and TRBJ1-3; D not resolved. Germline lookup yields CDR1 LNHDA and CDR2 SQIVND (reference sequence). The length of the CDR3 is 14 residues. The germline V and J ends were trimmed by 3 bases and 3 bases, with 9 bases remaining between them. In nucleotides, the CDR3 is TGTGCCAGTAGTATGCGGGAACTTGGAAACACCATATATTTT. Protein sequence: CASSMRELGNTIYF.

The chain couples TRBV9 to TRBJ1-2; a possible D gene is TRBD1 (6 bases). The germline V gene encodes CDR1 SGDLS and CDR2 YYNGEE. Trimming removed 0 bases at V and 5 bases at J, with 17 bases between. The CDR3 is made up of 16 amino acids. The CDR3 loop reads CASSVVAGDTVYGYTF. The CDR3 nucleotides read TGTGCCAGCAGCGTAGTGGCAGGGGATACCGTTTATGGCTACACCTTC.

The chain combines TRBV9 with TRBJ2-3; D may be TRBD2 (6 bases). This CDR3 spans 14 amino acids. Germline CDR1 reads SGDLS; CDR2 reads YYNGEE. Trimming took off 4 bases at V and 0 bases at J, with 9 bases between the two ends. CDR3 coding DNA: TGTGCCAGCAGCTTCAGCGGGAGCACAGATACGCAGTATTTT. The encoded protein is CASSFSGSTDTQYF.

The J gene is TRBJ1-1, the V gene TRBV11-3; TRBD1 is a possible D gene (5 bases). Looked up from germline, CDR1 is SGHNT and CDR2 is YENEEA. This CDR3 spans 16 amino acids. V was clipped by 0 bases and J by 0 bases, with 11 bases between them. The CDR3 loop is CASSLDQQAVNTEAFF. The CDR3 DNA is TGTGCCAGCAGCTTAGACCAACAGGCGGTGAACACTGAAGCTTTCTTT.

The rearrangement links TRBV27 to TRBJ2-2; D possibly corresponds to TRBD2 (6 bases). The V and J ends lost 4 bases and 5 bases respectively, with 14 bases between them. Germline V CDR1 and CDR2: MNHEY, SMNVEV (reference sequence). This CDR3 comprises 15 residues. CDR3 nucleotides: TGTGCCAGCAGTTGGGAGGCGCTCGGGACCGGGGAGCTGTTTTTT. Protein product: CASSWEALGTGELFF.

The CDR3 loop is CSAPRSTSGRVAEQFF. CDR3 in DNA: TGCAGCGCCCCGAGGTCGACTAGCGGGAGAGTAGCTGAGCAGTTCTTC. The chain employs TRBV29-1 and TRBJ2-1, with 12 bases aligning to TRBD2. Losses at the gene ends were 7 bases for V and 9 bases for J; bases not matched to a gene: 16. The CDR3 is 16 amino acids. Germline assignment: CDR1 SQVTM and CDR2 ANQGSEA.

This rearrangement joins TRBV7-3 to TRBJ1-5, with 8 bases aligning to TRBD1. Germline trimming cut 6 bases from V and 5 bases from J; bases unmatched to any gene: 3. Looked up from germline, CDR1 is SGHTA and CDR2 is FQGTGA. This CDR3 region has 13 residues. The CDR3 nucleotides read TGTGCCAGCAGTCAGACAGGGGATCAGCCCCAGCATTTT. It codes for CASSQTGDQPQHF.

The CDR3 region is CASSPGTGYGYTF. CDR3 sequence (DNA): TGTGCCAGCAGTCCCGGGACAGGGTATGGCTACACCTTC. The V gene is TRBV28, the J gene TRBJ1-2; 9 positions agree with TRBD1. Germline V gene data show CDR1 as MDHEN and CDR2 as SYDVKM. CDR3 length: 13 amino acids. V gave up 5 bases and J gave up 5 bases; unmatched junction bases: 3.

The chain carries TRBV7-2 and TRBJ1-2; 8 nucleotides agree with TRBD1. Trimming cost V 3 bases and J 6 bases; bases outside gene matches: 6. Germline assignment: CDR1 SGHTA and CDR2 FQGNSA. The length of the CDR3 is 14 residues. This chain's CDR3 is CASSFGQGRNGYTF. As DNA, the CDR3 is TGTGCCAGCAGCTTTGGACAGGGAAGGAATGGCTACACCTTC.

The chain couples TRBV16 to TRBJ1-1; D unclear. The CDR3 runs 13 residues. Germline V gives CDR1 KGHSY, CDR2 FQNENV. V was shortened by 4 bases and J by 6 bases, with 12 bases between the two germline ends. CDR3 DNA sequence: TGTGCCAGCAGCCCTCGGGAGGGCTCTGAAGCTTTCTTT. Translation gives CASSPREGSEAFF.

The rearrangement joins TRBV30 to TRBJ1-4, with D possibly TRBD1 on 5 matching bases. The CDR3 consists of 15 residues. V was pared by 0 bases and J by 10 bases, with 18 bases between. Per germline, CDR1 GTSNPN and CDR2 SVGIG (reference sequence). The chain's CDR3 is CAWSVNEGSGGKLFF. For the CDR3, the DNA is TGTGCCTGGAGTGTAAATGAGGGGTCGGGGGGAAAACTGTTTTTT.

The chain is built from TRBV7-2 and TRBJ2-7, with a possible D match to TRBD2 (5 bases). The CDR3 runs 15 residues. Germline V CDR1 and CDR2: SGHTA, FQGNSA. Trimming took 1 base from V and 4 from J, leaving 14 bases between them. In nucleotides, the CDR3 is TGTGCCAGCAGCTTAGGTCCGGGGATAAATTACGAGCAGTACTTC. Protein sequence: CASSLGPGINYEQYF.